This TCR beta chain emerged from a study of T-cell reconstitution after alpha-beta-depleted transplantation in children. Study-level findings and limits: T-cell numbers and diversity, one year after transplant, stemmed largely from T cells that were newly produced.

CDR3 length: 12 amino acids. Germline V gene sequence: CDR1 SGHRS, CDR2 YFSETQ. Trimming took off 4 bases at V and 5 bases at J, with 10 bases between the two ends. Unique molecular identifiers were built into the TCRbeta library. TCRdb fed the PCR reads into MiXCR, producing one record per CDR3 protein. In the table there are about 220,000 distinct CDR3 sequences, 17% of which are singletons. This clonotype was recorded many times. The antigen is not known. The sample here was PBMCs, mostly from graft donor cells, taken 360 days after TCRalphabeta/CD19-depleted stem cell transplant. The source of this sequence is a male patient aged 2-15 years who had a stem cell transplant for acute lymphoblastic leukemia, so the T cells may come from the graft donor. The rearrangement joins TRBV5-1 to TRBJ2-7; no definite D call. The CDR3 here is CASSPDSDEQYF. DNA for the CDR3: TGCGCCAGCAGCCCAGATAGTGACGAGCAGTACTTC. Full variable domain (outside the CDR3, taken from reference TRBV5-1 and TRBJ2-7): KAGVTQTPRYLIKTRGQQVTLSCSPISGHRSVSWYQQTPGQGLQFLFEYFSETQRNKGNFPGRFSGRQFSNSRSEMNVSTLELGDSALYLCASSPDSDEQYFGPGTRLTVT.